Following are 26 T cell receptor beta chains from one sample sequenced in a study of T cell responses to AZD1222 COVID-19 vaccine. Clones were sequenced by immunoSEQ multiplex PCR, and TCRdb holds only the in-frame ones, with some missing. The sample has 90,000 to 120,000 clones, approximately 90% seen once. The material sequenced was peripheral blood, taken on day 0 of AZD1222 vaccination. The receptors derive from an adult in good health.

The chain recombines TRBV10-2 with TRBJ2-1, with 10 positions matching TRBD2. This CDR3 comprises 14 residues. Germline trimming cut 10 bases from V and 8 bases from J; bases unmatched to any gene: 11. CDR1 and CDR2 (germline): WSHSY, SAAADI. The CDR3 coding sequence is TGCGCCACCGGGGCTAGCGGGAGAAGCGATGAGCAGTTCTTC. This sequence encodes CATGASGRSDEQFF.

DNA of the CDR3: TGTGCCAGCAGTTCGGACAGGGTAACTAATGAAAAACTGTTTTTT. Its protein is CASSSDRVTNEKLFF. The rearrangement uses TRBV28 and TRBJ1-4; 8 bases fit TRBD1. Germline trimming cut 4 bases from V and 1 base from J; bases unmatched to any gene: 2. CDR1 and CDR2 from the germline V gene are MDHEN and SYDVKM. The CDR3 spans 15 residues. The entire variable domain, with the rest obtained from reference TRBV28 and TRBJ1-4, is as follows: DVKVTQSSRYLVKRTGEKVFLECVQDMDHENMFWYRQDPGLGLRLIYFSYDVKMKEKGDIPEGYSVSREKKERFSLILESASTNQTSMYLCASSSDRVTNEKLFFGSGTQLSVL.

This clone has just one count. The chain is built from TRBV13 and TRBJ2-1; D may be TRBD2 (7 bases). Germline CDR1 is PRHDT and CDR2 is FYEKMQ (reference sequence). CDR3 length: 14 amino acids. V gave up 6 bases and J gave up 8 bases, with 17 bases separating them. CDR3 coding DNA: TGTGCCAGCAGACCCATGTTCGGGGGGCATGAGCAGTTCTTC. It is translated as CASRPMFGGHEQFF.

The sample holds a few counts of this clone. At one boundary the junction diverges from the germline segment, which might be a read error. V usage is TRBV6-4 and J usage is TRBJ1-4; 8 bases fit TRBD1. Germline CDR1 MRHNA, CDR2 SNTAGT. CDR3 length: 12 residues. The CDR3 DNA reads TGTGCCAGCAGTGACTCTGTCAGGACAGGGACCTTT. Translating gives CASSDSVRTGTF.

The CDR3 reads CASSATGDRNGYTF. CDR3 nucleotide sequence: TGTGCCAGTAGTGCTACAGGGGACCGGAATGGCTACACCTTC. The chain carries TRBV19 and TRBJ1-2, with 7 nucleotides matching TRBD1. The germline CDR1 and CDR2 sequences are LNHDA and SQIVND (reference sequence). The CDR3 consists of 14 residues. V lost 5 bases to trimming and J lost 6 bases; unmatched junction nucleotides: 9.

Remarks on this clone: The junction and the germline gene differ at one end; a read error may be behind it. The V call is TRBV7-3, the J call TRBJ1-1, with 8 bases matching TRBD1. Germline CDR1 SGHTA, CDR2 FQGTGA. This CDR3 contains 13 residues. The CDR3 spells CASSLRNLDRVEF. The CDR3 DNA sequence: TGTGCCAGCAGCTTAAGAAACCTGGACAGGGTGGAGTTC.

This clone was picked up a small number of times. This sequence joins TRBV30 and TRBJ2-2; 7 bases agree with TRBD1. The V gene's germline CDR1 is GTSNPN and CDR2 SVGIG (reference sequence). The V and J ends lost 3 bases and 0 bases, in that order; junction bases with no gene match: 10. The CDR3 consists of 17 residues. CDR3 nucleotides: TGTGCCTGGAGGTTTTGGTCGACAGGGCCGAACACCGGGGAGCTGTTTTTT. This translates into CAWRFWSTGPNTGELFF.

This sequence joins TRBV18 and TRBJ2-1, with TRBD1 matching 8 bases. V shed 6 bases, J shed 1 base, and the junction held 11 bases outside the gene matches. Germline CDR1 is KGHSH and CDR2 is LQKENI. The CDR3 has 17 amino acids. CDR3 in amino acids: CASSLGQGITSYNEQFF. The CDR3 region has the DNA TGTGCCAGCTCCCTAGGACAGGGCATCACATCCTACAATGAGCAGTTCTTC. Using reference TRBV18 and TRBJ2-1 for the parts outside the CDR3, the full variable domain is NAGVMQNPRHLVRRRGQEARLRCSPMKGHSHVYWYRQLPEEGLKFMVYLQKENIIDESGMPKERFSAEFPKEGPSILRIQQVVRGDSAAYFCASSLGQGITSYNEQFFGPGTRLTVL.

The V and J genes are TRBV7-2 and TRBJ1-1; D is unclear. CDR1 SGHTA and CDR2 FQGNSA come from the germline V gene. This CDR3 has 15 residues. V shed 1 base and J shed 2 bases, with 11 bases lying between them. In DNA form, the CDR3 reads TGTGCCAGCAGCTTAGAAGCGGTGCTAAACACTGAAGCTTTCTTT. It encodes CASSLEAVLNTEAFF.

The V call is TRBV14, the J call TRBJ1-5; TRBD1 is a possible D gene (5 bases). V shed 9 bases and J shed 7 bases, with 19 bases lying between them. CDR3 length equals 14 residues. In germline, CDR1 is SGHDN, CDR2 FVKESK. The CDR3 protein is CARSDTPQRQPQHF. Written as DNA, the CDR3 is TGTGCCAGATCGGACACCCCACAGCGGCAGCCCCAGCATTTT.

The gene calls are TRBV18 and TRBJ1-1, with 12 bases identical to TRBD1. The V gene end was trimmed by 4 bases and the J gene end by 4 bases; junction bases not matched to a gene: 7. The CDR3 runs to 16 residues. Germline CDR1 and CDR2: KGHSH and LQKENI. The CDR3 here is CASSHRDRGLGTEAFF. The CDR3 bases are TGTGCCAGCTCACACCGGGACAGGGGGCTCGGCACTGAAGCTTTCTTT.

The DNA of the CDR3 is TGTGCCAGCAGCGGCAGGTGGGGGGCCAACGTCCTGACTTTC. Protein sequence: CASSGRWGANVLTF. This chain connects TRBV3-1 (or the pseudogene TRBV3-2) to TRBJ2-6; the D is unclear. Trimming stripped 5 bases from V and 4 bases from J, with 9 bases between. The CDR3 has 14 residues. Looked up from germline, CDR1 is LGHDT and CDR2 is YNNKEL (reference sequence).

This clone was observed once. The chain has TRBV3-1 (or the pseudogene TRBV3-2) and TRBJ2-1; D gene ambiguous. CDR1 is LGHDT and CDR2 is YNNKEL in the germline V gene (reference sequence). This CDR3 contains 16 residues. The V end was cut by 1 base, the J end by 8 bases, with 18 bases between. The CDR3 nucleotides read TGTGCCAGCAGCCAAGTTCAGCCAGGAATGAGCGATGAGCAGTTCTTC. Translated, it gives CASSQVQPGMSDEQFF.

This clone was observed a few times. V gene TRBV11-2 combines with J gene TRBJ2-7, with 9 bases lining up with TRBD1. CDR1 is SGHAT, CDR2 FQNNGV, per germline. V trimming: 2 bases; J trimming: 5 bases; junction bases outside the gene matches: 7. This CDR3 spans 15 amino acids. The CDR3 reads CASSLRQGVQDEQYF. As DNA, the CDR3 is TGTGCCAGCAGCTTAAGACAGGGGGTTCAGGACGAGCAGTACTTC.

The V and J genes are TRBV7-9 and TRBJ2-4, with D perhaps matching TRBD1 (5 bases). The CDR3 contains 17 residues. V lost 5 bases, J lost 0 bases, and 17 bases lay in between. Germline assignment: CDR1 SEHNR and CDR2 FQNEAQ (reference sequence). CDR3 in amino acids: CASSHPSDSVAKNIQYF. Here the CDR3 DNA reads TGTGCCAGCAGCCACCCCTCCGACAGTGTAGCCAAAAACATTCAGTACTTC. The full variable domain, rest sourced from reference TRBV7-9 and TRBJ2-4, is DTGVSQNPRHKITKRGQNVTFRCDPISEHNRLYWYRQTLGQGPEFLTYFQNEAQLEKSRLLSDRFSAERPKGSFSTLEIQRTEQGDSAMYLCASSHPSDSVAKNIQYFGAGTRLSVL.

The chain is built from TRBV5-1 and TRBJ2-1; D assignment may be TRBD1 or TRBD2 (6 bases each). Germline V gene sequence: CDR1 SGHRS, CDR2 YFSETQ. The CDR3 runs to 14 residues. V was pared by 0 bases and J by 10 bases, with 14 bases between. The CDR3 loop reads CASSLDLVGGEQFF. In DNA, the CDR3 is TGCGCCAGCAGCTTGGACCTAGTGGGGGGCGAGCAGTTCTTC.

This sequence joins TRBV28 and TRBJ2-7, with no clear D. CDR1 and CDR2 (germline): MDHEN, SYDVKM. The ends were cut back, 2 bases at V and 0 bases at J, with 8 bases in the middle. This CDR3 comprises 14 residues. This CDR3 is CASSLGTYSYEQYF. The CDR3 DNA sequence: TGTGCCAGCAGTTTAGGCACCTACTCCTACGAGCAGTACTTC.

This chain uses TRBV7-2 with TRBJ2-1; D unresolved. The length of the CDR3 is 12 residues. Germline CDR1 SGHTA, CDR2 FQGNSA. V was shortened by 0 bases and J by 5 bases, with 2 bases between the two germline ends. Written as DNA, the CDR3 is TGTGCCAGCAGCTTAGCGAACAATGAGCAGTTCTTC. Its translation is CASSLANNEQFF.

The chain is built from TRBV7-9 and TRBJ2-1; TRBD1 or TRBD2 may be the D gene (6 bases each). The CDR3 covers 15 residues. Germline lookup yields CDR1 SEHNR and CDR2 FQNEAQ (reference sequence). V was shortened by 8 bases and J by 4 bases, with 18 bases between the two germline ends. The CDR3 is CASELEGGGYNEQFF. The DNA for the CDR3 is TGTGCCAGCGAATTGGAGGGGGGTGGTTACAATGAGCAGTTCTTC.

V is TRBV7-9 and J is TRBJ1-2, with 10 bases fitting TRBD1. J was trimmed by 2 bases and V by 5 bases; bases with no gene match: 5. CDR1 is SEHNR and CDR2 is FQNEAQ in the germline V gene (reference sequence). The CDR3 contains 15 residues. CDR3 protein: CASSMGTGANYGYTF. DNA of the CDR3: TGTGCCAGCAGCATGGGGACAGGGGCGAACTATGGCTACACCTTC.

The rearrangement links TRBV6-5 to TRBJ2-2; no clear D gene. V was clipped by 7 bases and J by 6 bases, with 15 bases between them. CDR1 and CDR2 from the germline V gene are MNHEY and SVGAGI. The CDR3 has 14 amino acids. For the CDR3, the DNA is TGTGCCAGCACCAACCTGATGACGGCCGGGGAGCTGTTTTTT. Its translation is CASTNLMTAGELFF.

This CDR3 is CASSIGTSGGLNEQFF. The DNA for the CDR3 is TGCGCCAGCAGCATCGGGACTAGCGGGGGCCTCAATGAGCAGTTCTTC. V and J are TRBV5-1 and TRBJ2-1; the match to TRBD2 covers 14 bases. Per germline, CDR1 SGHRS and CDR2 YFSETQ. The CDR3 covers 16 residues. V lost 4 bases to trimming and J lost 6 bases; unmatched junction nucleotides: 6.

V gene TRBV2 combines with J gene TRBJ1-2, with a tentative D call TRBD1 (6 bases). CDR1 and CDR2 from the germline V gene are SNHLY and FYNNEI. The ends were cut back, 8 bases at V and 5 bases at J, with 9 bases in the middle. This CDR3 spans 11 amino acids. For the CDR3, the DNA is TGTGCCAGCGGGGGCGGATATGGCTACACCTTC. This codes for CASGGGYGYTF. Supplemented by reference TRBV2 and TRBJ1-2, the full variable domain reads EPEVTQTPSHQVTQMGQEVILRCVPISNHLYFYWYRQILGQKVEFLVSFYNNEISEKSEIFDDQFSVERPDGSNFTLKIRSTKLEDSAMYFCASGGGYGYTFGSGTRLTVV.

This chain connects TRBV4-2 to TRBJ1-3; TRBD1 matches 8 bases. J gave up 2 bases and V 3 bases, and 6 bases lay outside the gene matches. Germline V gene lookup returns CDR1 LGHNA and CDR2 YNFKEQ. This CDR3 spans 16 amino acids. The CDR3 loop reads CASSHTQGAPGNTIYF. The DNA for the CDR3 is TGTGCCAGCAGCCACACCCAGGGGGCCCCTGGAAACACCATATATTTT.

This clone showed up just a few times. The chain combines TRBV15 with TRBJ2-3; TRBD2 agrees at 8 bases. The V segment lost 1 base and the J segment 5 bases; nucleotides outside the gene matches: 8. Germline V gives CDR1 LNHNV, CDR2 YYDKDF (reference sequence). This CDR3 is built from 16 residues. The CDR3 reads CATSRVKAGGRDTQYF. CDR3 nucleotide sequence: TGTGCCACCAGCAGAGTAAAGGCGGGAGGTAGAGATACGCAGTATTTT.

In its sample, this clone was seen once. J is TRBJ2-1 and V is TRBV5-4, with 7 bases fitting TRBD2. J was trimmed by 3 bases and V by 2 bases; bases with no gene match: 8. Germline values: CDR1 SGHNT, CDR2 YYREEE (reference sequence). The CDR3 consists of 16 residues. CDR3 DNA: TGTGCCAGCAGCTTTCCCGTGGCGGGAGACTACAATGAGCAGTTCTTC. This encodes CASSFPVAGDYNEQFF.